This TCR beta chain was obtained from a study of T-cell memory formation after mild COVID-19 (dated by TCRdb to the early 2020s). For the study in its entirety: TCR sequence clusters from the two donors were largely donor specific. Longitudinal TCRalpha and TCRbeta repertoire sequencing tracked T-cell clones expanding and contracting after mild COVID-19 in two donors. Two young, previously healthy adult volunteers, one female and one male, were included in the cohort. Points the paper makes about the study in general: From day 15 to 85, contracting clones showed balanced CD4/CD8 phenotypes, whereas a second wave of clones that expanded from day 15 to 37 leaned towards CD4+. Contracting CD4+ clones were found mainly in CM and EM memory subsets, while CD8+ clones were enriched in EMRA. Only a couple of mild cases were covered by the study, and larger cohorts that include severe cases with pre-infection samples were considered necessary. Some responding clones were detected in pre-infection memory, which suggested that pre-existing cross-reactive memory T cells had joined the SARS-CoV-2 response. SARS-CoV-2 specificity was not confirmed for the second-wave clones peaking on day 37.

Ficoll-Paque density gradient centrifugation was used to isolate PBMCs. Sequencing was performed on an Illumina NovaSeq 6000. TCRalpha and TCRbeta cDNA libraries were constructed by 5'RACE with constant-segment primers, with sample barcodes and unique molecular identifiers being introduced. RNA was extracted from every sample with Trizol reagent. Amplification of the libraries took two PCR steps, and the second step added a second sample barcode plus Illumina TruSeq adapters. The libraries were sequenced on an Illumina NovaSeq using 2 x 150 bp paired-end reads. Under the source paper's analysis protocol: The reads were demultiplexed and collapsed into UMI-guided consensus sequences using migec v1.2.7. With mixcr v2.1.11, UMI consensuses were aligned to TRA and TRB V and J templates and assembled into clonotypes. A clonotype was counted as expanded or contracted only when both edgeR and NoisET called the clonotype significant, with the noise models trained on biological replicates. For edgeR calls, the thresholds were a false discovery rate-adjusted p below 0.01 and a log2 fold-change of 1. As an exploratory analysis of dynamics, max-normalized trajectories of the 1000 most abundant clonotypes were examined with PCA combined with hierarchical clustering. Separately sequenced CD4+ and CD8+ repertoires were used to assign a CD4 or CD8 phenotype to each responding clone. TCRdb trimmed public reads at Q25 via fastp, called clones via MiXCR and kept in-frame beta chains. One record per CDR3 amino acid sequence lists the most common genes and DNA. Clone size and V and J calls follow TCRdb, not the original study. The sample table contains about 160,000 distinct CDR3 sequences; only one count was recorded for roughly 30% of them. In total, the top ten clones hold more than 10% of the sample.

Its CDR3 holds 12 amino acids, cysteine through phenylalanine. CDR3 DNA is the only sequence kept; it has 36 bases, read in frame from the first base. At the junction V is shortened by 6 bases and J by 9 bases; bases outside the gene matches: 4. CDR1 and CDR2, per the germline V gene, are KGHSH and LQKENI. Concerning this clonotype: The antigen it binds to is not known. Within one base of it there is no much larger clone, and no base qualities were kept.

The chain is assembled from TRBV18 and TRBJ2-1; 8 bases in the junction line up with TRBD2. Material for sequencing was PBMCs or a T cell subset sorted from them (not recorded which). The TCR sequence derives from an adult woman who had mild COVID-19 (a few samples of this study predate the infection). The sample titles of this study are shuffled in the database, so cell type and time point are left out; the donor was told from shared clones. For the CDR3, the sequence is CASSTSGGEQFF. The nucleotide sequence reads as follows: TGTGCCAGCTCGACGAGCGGGGGTGAGCAGTTCTTC. Reference TRBV18 and TRBJ2-1 genes cover what lies past the CDR3, so the full variable domain is NAGVMQNPRHLVRRRGQEARLRCSPMKGHSHVYWYRQLPEEGLKFMVYLQKENIIDESGMPKERFSAEFPKEGPSILRIQQVVRGDSAAYFCASSTSGGEQFFGPGTRLTVL.